The sequence of this T cell receptor beta chain was determined in a study of T cells expressing NK-cell markers. For the study at large: Among the eight sequenced donors, seven tested HCMV-seropositive and one tested seronegative.

Reprocessing the 5' RACE reads, TCRdb reports a single entry for every CDR3 protein and omits DNA. Its clone listing holds 350,000 to 450,000 distinct CDR3 sequences. The CDR3 totals 16 residues. CDR1 is MNHEY, CDR2 SVGAGI, per germline. The clonotype was recovered from a man aged 18-75 years in good health. The sample was blood T cells: a sorted CD56 or NKG2C T cell subset, CD4+ or CD8+ T cells, or bulk PBMC T cells (not recorded which). The rearrangement joins TRBV6-5 to TRBJ2-3; with no DNA, the TCRdb D assignment of TRBD2 cannot be verified. CDR3 protein: CASSYTTSGGTDTQYF.